This T cell receptor (beta chain) is from a study of blood T cell repertoires in COVID-19. On the study more broadly: The analysed material was cDNA or gDNA that came from T cells, B-cell-depleted T cells, or PBMCs.

Clones were read by immunoSEQ multiplex PCR, and TCRdb kept only the in-frame ones, dropping some. The table includes about 250,000 clones, about 85% detected once. This CDR3 is 17 amino acids long. CDR1 is SGHAT, CDR2 FQNNGV, per germline. In regard to this clone: An end of the junction does not agree with germline; a read error may underlie this.

The sample comprised peripheral blood. The receptor was derived from a human donor with COVID-19, enrolled during active disease. The donor label of this sample is uncertain. The chain couples TRBV11-2 to TRBJ2-2, with TRBD2 as a possible D gene (5 bases). The CDR3 region is CASRPGGWEPNTGELFF. As DNA, the CDR3 is TGTGCCAGCCGCCCAGGTGGATGGGAGCCGAACACTGGGGAGCTGTTTTTT.